The entry below gives a single TCR beta chain sequence along with its context. Germline-derived CDR1 and CDR2 are LNHDA and SQIVND (reference sequence). The CDR3 has 12 amino acids. The trim removed 9 bases at V and 9 bases at J, leaving 4 bases unmatched. This sample was included in a study of shared clonotypes between healthy human individuals. The donors were all Caucasian adults (living in Nashville, Tennessee). Deep was the level at which the assay was run. Template for every sorted-subset replicate PCR totaled about 0.2 ug DNA, about 30,000 T cell genomes. The table came from immunoSEQ multiplex PCR; TCRdb's copy has only in-frame clones and leaves some out. The sample holds roughly 520,000 clones, about 96% seen once.

The V and J genes are TRBV19 and TRBJ2-1; TRBD2 aligns across 11 bases. The specimen was naive CD4+ T cells sorted from blood. The subset denotes: CD45RA+ positively selected. This sequence was found in a woman in her 30s in good health. CDR3 residues: CASTSGRGEQFF. The CDR3 bases are TGTGCCAGCACTAGCGGGAGAGGTGAGCAGTTCTTC.